The clone carrying this TCR beta chain has a count of ten or more. Other nucleotide sequences in the sample specify the same CDR3. TCRdb reprocessed the PCR reads via MiXCR. This table holds roughly 40,000 clones, about 16% found once. The source of the sample is a study of metastatic and nonmetastatic thyroid tumors. Study-level background: Samples came from malignant and benign thyroid patients, and repertoires were compared across blood and tumor or nodule tissue.

The CDR3 runs 14 residues. With 4 bases clipped from V and 13 bases from J, the junction kept 9 bases outside the gene matches. All patients were untreated before thyroid surgery. The sequenced sample was blood. The receptor was isolated from a female donor with papillary thyroid cancer or a benign thyroid nodule (not recorded which). Some clones in this sample may be carry-over from other donors' samples. The chain employs TRBV12-3 or TRBV12-4 and TRBJ1-4; 10 bases match TRBD1. In DNA, the CDR3 is TGTGCCAGCAGTTCCACCGGGACAGGGGACTCACTGTTTTTT. Encoded protein: CASSSTGTGDSLFF.